Described below is a single T cell receptor beta chain sequence and its context. Germline V gives CDR1 SNHLY, CDR2 FYNNEI. Between the trimmed V and J ends, which lost 2 bases and 5 bases, there was a span of 7 bases. This CDR3 comprises 13 residues. This sample stems from a study of blood T cell repertoires in COVID-19. Study-level information: Material from acute and convalescent COVID-19 was sourced from the United States, Italy and Spain. From T cells, B-cell-depleted T cells, or PBMCs came the material, which was cDNA or gDNA.

Data came from immunoSEQ multiplex PCR; TCRdb stores just in-frame clones and leaves some out. Of 110,000 or so clones in the sample, about 83% were seen once. This receptor was taken from a man aged 65 to 85 with acute or convalescent COVID-19. The chain joins TRBV2 to TRBJ1-5; D not certain. The sample comprised peripheral blood. The CDR3 coding sequence is TGTGCCAGCAGTGAATATGAGGATCAGCCCCAGCATTTT. Amino acids: CASSEYEDQPQHF.